Listed below are T cell receptor beta chains from one sample, sequenced in a study of blood T cell repertoires in COVID-19. Method: immunoSEQ multiplex PCR; TCRdb's copy keeps in-frame clones and lacks some. The sample shows 120,000 to 150,000 clones, 70% to 90% of them seen only once. Sequencing input: peripheral blood. The receptors come from a human donor with acute or convalescent COVID-19. The donor label of this sample is uncertain. Both conserved end residues are part of each CDR3. D genes are given only for firm matches. Where a row states a size, it is once, few, many or the class of an expanded clone; other rows omit it.

J gene,V gene,D gene,clone size,CDR3 DNA,CDR3 protein
TRBJ1-1,TRBV19,TRBD1,NA,TGTGCCAGTAGTCCAATGACAGGGGGGAACACTGAAGCTTTCTTT,CASSPMTGGNTEAFF
TRBJ2-5,TRBV18,TRBD1,NA,TGTGCCAGCTCACCATTTACAGGGGGTGAGCAAGAGACCCAGTACTTC,CASSPFTGGEQETQYF
TRBJ1-4,TRBV6-5,TRBD1,NA,TGTGCCAGCAGTTCTCAGGGGGATGAAAAACTGTTTTTT,CASSSQGDEKLFF
TRBJ2-7,TRBV9,TRBD1,few,TGTGCCAGCAGCGTAGGGGGCCGGGACAGGGGCCTCGAGCAGTACTTC,CASSVGGRDRGLEQYF
TRBJ2-3,TRBV6-1,NA,NA,TGTGCCAGCAGTGACCACACAGATACGCAGTATTTT,CASSDHTDTQYF
TRBJ1-3,TRBV25-1,TRBD1,NA,TGTGCCAGCAGTCTATTACAGGGGGCAGACACCATATATTTT,CASSLLQGADTIYF
TRBJ1-4,TRBV19,NA,NA,TGTGCCAGTAGTATAGGAGCGCATATCGAAAAACTGTTTTTT,CASSIGAHIEKLFF
TRBJ1-6,TRBV6-6,NA,NA,TGTGCCAGTACTCTAGATAATTCACCCCTCCACTTT,CASTLDNSPLHF
TRBJ1-1,TRBV6-5,NA,NA,TGTGCCAGCAGTTATACAGGAAACACTGAAGCTTTCTTT,CASSYTGNTEAFF
TRBJ1-1,TRBV6-6,TRBD1,once,TGTGCCAGCAGCCGTCGCCCGACAGGGGACGGGACTGAAGCTTTCTTT,CASSRRPTGDGTEAFF
TRBJ2-1,TRBV7-9,TRBD2,NA,TGTGCCAGCAGCTCGCGACTAGCGGGAGCACCAAATGAGCAGTTCTTC,CASSSRLAGAPNEQFF
TRBJ2-3,TRBV30,TRBD2,NA,TGTGCCTGGAGTGTAGGGCCAGCGGGGGGGATTAGGCAGTATTTT,CAWSVGPAGGIRQYF
TRBJ1-5,TRBV2,TRBD1,NA,TGTGCCAGCAGTGACGACAGGGGCAATCAGCCCCAGCATTTT,CASSDDRGNQPQHF
TRBJ2-1,TRBV4-3,TRBD2,NA,TGCGCCAGCAGCCAAGATCTAGCGGGGGTGATATACAATGAGCAGTTCTTC,CASSQDLAGVIYNEQFF
TRBJ1-1,TRBV2,NA,NA,TGTGCCAGCACCTCGAGGAACACTGAAGCTTTCTTT,CASTSRNTEAFF
TRBJ2-1,TRBV10-3,NA,NA,TGTGCCATCAGTGAAAGAACAGACAGCGGGGAGCAGTTCTTC,CAISERTDSGEQFF
TRBJ1-1,TRBV25-1,NA,NA,TGTGCCACTAAGAAGGCAGGGGTGGGTAGTGAAGCTTTCTTT,CATKKAGVGSEAFF
TRBJ1-1,TRBV6-2/TRBV6-3,TRBD1,NA,TGTGCCAGCAGTCGCACGACAGGGTGGCCCTTGGGAGCTTTCTTT,CASSRTTGWPLGAFF
TRBJ1-6,TRBV2,NA,NA,TGTGCCAGCAGGAAGGACATTAATTCACCCCTCCACTTT,CASRKDINSPLHF
TRBJ2-2,TRBV5-5,NA,NA,TGTGCCAGCAGCTTGCAGGGTGGTTCATCTACCGGGGAGCTGTTTTTT,CASSLQGGSSTGELFF
TRBJ2-6,TRBV19,NA,NA,TGTGCCAGTAGCCTCCGCCCGAGGTCTGGGGCCAACGTCCTGACTTTC,CASSLRPRSGANVLTF
TRBJ2-1,TRBV5-4,TRBD2,NA,TGTGCCAGCAGCTTGGATCTAGCGGGATCCCACAATGAGCAGTTCTTC,CASSLDLAGSHNEQFF
TRBJ2-3,TRBV4-3,NA,NA,TGCGCCAGCAGCCAAGACAGGGAAGATACGCAGTATTTT,CASSQDREDTQYF
TRBJ1-4,TRBV30,TRBD1,NA,TGTGCCGGGACAGGGGCATCTGCAACTAATGAAAAACTGTTTTTT,CAGTGASATNEKLFF
TRBJ2-5,TRBV2,TRBD1,NA,TGTGCCAGCAGTTCCCCGACAGGGGGCACAGAGACCCAGTACTTC,CASSSPTGGTETQYF
TRBJ1-6,TRBV12-3/TRBV12-4,NA,NA,TGTGCCAGCAGTACAGGTGACAGGTCACCCCTCCACTTT,CASSTGDRSPLHF
TRBJ1-2,TRBV3-1/TRBV3-2,TRBD1,few,TGTGCCAGCAGCCCGGGGACAGAGAACTATGGCTACACCTTC,CASSPGTENYGYTF
TRBJ1-4,TRBV5-4,TRBD1,NA,TGTGCCAGCAGCACCCGGGACAGATACAATGAAAAACTGTTTTTT,CASSTRDRYNEKLFF
TRBJ1-6,TRBV12-3/TRBV12-4,NA,NA,TGTGCCAGCAGCACCACATCACCCCTCCACTTT,CASSTTSPLHF
TRBJ2-7,TRBV7-6,NA,few,TGTGCCAGCAGCTCGACCGTGGCTAGCTCCCACGAGCAGTACTTC,CASSSTVASSHEQYF
TRBJ2-5,TRBV13,TRBD2,NA,TGTGCCAGCAGCTCACTTAGCGGGGGGGCCGGGGAGACCCAGTACTTC,CASSSLSGGAGETQYF
TRBJ1-2,TRBV27,TRBD1,NA,TGTGCCAGCAGTTCCCCTGGACAGGGAAGCTATGGCTACACCTTC,CASSSPGQGSYGYTF